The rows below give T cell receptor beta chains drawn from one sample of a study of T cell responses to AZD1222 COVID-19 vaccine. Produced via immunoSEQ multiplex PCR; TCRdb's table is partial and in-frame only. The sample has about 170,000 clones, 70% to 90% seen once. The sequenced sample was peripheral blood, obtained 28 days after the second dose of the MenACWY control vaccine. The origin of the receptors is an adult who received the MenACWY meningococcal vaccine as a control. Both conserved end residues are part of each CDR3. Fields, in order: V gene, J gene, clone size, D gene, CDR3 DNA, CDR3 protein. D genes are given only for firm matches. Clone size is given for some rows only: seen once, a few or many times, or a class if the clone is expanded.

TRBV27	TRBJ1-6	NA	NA	TGTGCCAGCAGTCCCGACCCCTCGACGGCTCATAATTCACCCCTCCACTTT	CASSPDPSTAHNSPLHF
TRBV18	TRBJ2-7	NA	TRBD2	TGTGCCAGCTCACTAGGTAGCGGGATCTACGAGCAGTACTTC	CASSLGSGIYEQYF
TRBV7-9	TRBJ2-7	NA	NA	TGTGCCAGCAGCCTTGGGGGCGATCCGACCTACGAGCAGTACTTC	CASSLGGDPTYEQYF
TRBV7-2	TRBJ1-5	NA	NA	TGTGCCAGCAGCACAAGGACGGGACAGCCCCAGCATTTT	CASSTRTGQPQHF
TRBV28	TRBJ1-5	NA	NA	TGTGCCAGCAGTCCCTTTGGGAGGGTGAGTAGCAATCAGCCCCAGCATTTT	CASSPFGRVSSNQPQHF
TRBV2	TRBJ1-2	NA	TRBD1	TGTGCCAGCCTAAGAATGACAGGGACCAACTATGGCTACACCTTC	CASLRMTGTNYGYTF
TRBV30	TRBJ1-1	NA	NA	TGTGCCTGGAGTCACGACAGGAACACTGAAGCTTTCTTT	CAWSHDRNTEAFF
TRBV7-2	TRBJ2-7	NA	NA	TGTGCCAGCAGCTTATTCTCGACTACTCTCTACGAGCAGTACTTC	CASSLFSTTLYEQYF
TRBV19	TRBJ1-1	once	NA	TGTGCCAGTAATCCGGACCTGAACACTGAAGCTTTCTTT	CASNPDLNTEAFF
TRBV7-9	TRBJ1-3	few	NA	TGTGCCAGCCCTCCAAGCGGAAACACCATATATTTT	CASPPSGNTIYF
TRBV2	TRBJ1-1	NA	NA	TGTGCCAGCAGTGAGGATGGGGTAACTGAAGCTTTCTTT	CASSEDGVTEAFF
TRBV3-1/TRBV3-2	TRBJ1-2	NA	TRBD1	TGTGCCAGCAGCCAATCTGAAAAGAGGGACAGGACCGGCTACACCTTC	CASSQSEKRDRTGYTF
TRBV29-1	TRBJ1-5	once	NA	TGCAGCGTACGGGACACCCATCAGCCCCAGCATTTT	CSVRDTHQPQHF
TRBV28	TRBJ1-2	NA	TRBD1	TGTGCCAGCAGTCCAAAATACCACAGGGGAGGCTACACCTTC	CASSPKYHRGGYTF